These 12 T cell receptor beta chains originate from one sample sequenced in a study of molecular identifiers for immune sequencing clone quantification. TCRdb re-called the PCR reads with MiXCR, one entry per CDR3 protein. In the table there are about 500,000 distinct CDR3 sequences, roughly 23% of which are singletons. The specimen was naive CD8+ T cells from blood, with Jurkat cell RNA spiked in. Subset here: FACS-sorted CD8+CD4-CCR7+CD45RA+ naive T cells. These receptors all come from a human donor in good health. Some libraries in this study had Jurkat cell RNA spiked in.

V usage is TRBV4-3 and J usage is TRBJ1-4; D possibly corresponds to TRBD1 (5 bases). Between the trimmed V and J ends, which lost 4 bases and 7 bases, there was a span of 22 bases. The CDR3 spans 17 residues. CDR1 is LGHNA and CDR2 is YSLEER in the germline V gene. CDR3 in amino acids: CASSLEGRPNGGEKLFF. CDR3 nucleotides: TGCGCCAGCAGCCTAGAAGGACGGCCGAACGGGGGTGAAAAACTGTTTTTT.

Ten or more counts support this clonotype. V usage is TRBV7-8 and J usage is TRBJ2-5; TRBD2 matches 8 bases. The V gene end was trimmed by 7 bases and the J gene end by 4 bases; junction bases not matched to a gene: 8. Germline values: CDR1 SGHVS, CDR2 FQNEAQ. The CDR3 runs to 14 residues. Written as DNA, the CDR3 is TGTGCCAGCACCCGAGCGGGGGCAGGAGAGACCCAGTACTTC. This encodes CASTRAGAGETQYF.

V usage is TRBV2 and J usage is TRBJ2-7; unclear D gene. This CDR3 has 15 residues. Trimming cost V 10 bases and J 4 bases, with 23 bases left between them. The germline V gene encodes CDR1 SNHLY and CDR2 FYNNEI. The DNA of the CDR3 is TGTGCCACCCAGTGGCACCTGGGGATGGGGTACGAGCAGTACTTC. It codes for CATQWHLGMGYEQYF.

In its sample, this clonotype was seen many times. The rearrangement joins TRBV25-1 to TRBJ2-5, with 7 bases matching TRBD1. The CDR3 loop spans 15 amino acids. Germline V CDR1 and CDR2: MGHDK, SYGVNS. The ends lost 4 bases at V and 2 bases at J; junction bases unmatched: 7. CDR3 sequence (DNA): TGTGCCAGCAGTGTTACCGGGACAGTACAAGAGACCCAGTACTTC. This gives the protein CASSVTGTVQETQYF. The full variable domain, rest sourced from reference TRBV25-1 and TRBJ2-5, is EADIYQTPRYLVIGTGKKITLECSQTMGHDKMYWYQQDPGMELHLIHYSYGVNSTEKGDLSSESTVSRIRTEHFPLTLESARPSHTSQYLCASSVTGTVQETQYFGPGTRLLVL.

This clonotype was seen many times. The chain couples TRBV20-1 to TRBJ2-1; the D call may be TRBD1 or TRBD2 (5 bases each). This CDR3 is 12 amino acids long. CDR1 DFQATT and CDR2 SNEGSKA come from the germline V gene (reference sequence). CDR3 DNA: TGCAGAGTCCCGGGGCTTTACAATGAGCAGTTCTTC. Translation: CRVPGLYNEQFF.

The rearrangement joins TRBV7-6 to TRBJ2-3, with D possibly TRBD2 on 6 matching bases. V was clipped by 3 bases and J by 0 bases, with 19 bases between them. Germline V gives CDR1 SGHVS, CDR2 FNYEAQ. CDR3 length equals 18 residues. The CDR3 nucleotides read TGTGCCAGCAGCTTGGGCGTGGGAGCTAGCGAGAGCACAGATACGCAGTATTTT. The encoded protein is CASSLGVGASESTDTQYF.

At least ten counts were recorded for this clonotype. The chain combines TRBV28 with TRBJ2-3; 8 nucleotides align to TRBD1. The CDR3 has 15 residues. The germline V gene has CDR1 MDHEN and CDR2 SYDVKM. V was clipped by 5 bases and J by 0 bases; unmatched bases: 4. CDR3 region: CASSTGQGSTDTQYF. Here the CDR3 DNA reads TGTGCCAGCAGTACCGGACAGGGAAGCACAGATACGCAGTATTTT.

This clonotype showed up many times. This sequence joins TRBV7-3 and TRBJ2-1; perhaps TRBD1 as D (5 bases). Trimming shortened V by 2 bases and J by 2 bases, and 16 bases separated the two germline ends. This CDR3 is 17 amino acids long. Germline V CDR1 and CDR2: SGHTA, FQGTGA. For the CDR3, the DNA is TGTGCCAGCAGCTTAGTACGTAGGGGTGTTCCCTACAATGAGCAGTTCTTC. It specifies CASSLVRRGVPYNEQFF.

This rearrangement joins TRBV6-2 or TRBV6-3 to TRBJ1-2; D unclear. V lost 5 bases and J 2 bases, leaving 3 bases between the germline ends. The CDR3 runs 11 residues. Per the germline V gene, CDR1 is MNHEY and CDR2 is SVGEGT. DNA for the CDR3: TGTGCCAGCAGTGCCAACTATGGCTACACCTTC. This gives the protein CASSANYGYTF.

In the case of this clonotype: An end of the junction does not agree with germline; a read error may underlie this. The chain is built from TRBV7-9 and TRBJ2-4; weak D call: TRBD2 (6 bases). This CDR3 comprises 15 residues. Per germline, CDR1 SEHNR and CDR2 FQNEAQ (reference sequence). The CDR3 sequence: CASSLAGWRGDIRYF. The CDR3 DNA is TGTGCCAGCAGCCTCGCGGGGTGGAGGGGTGACATTCGGTACTTC.

This clonotype was observed a few times. The chain uses TRBV12-3 or TRBV12-4 and TRBJ2-1; TRBD1 agrees at 7 bases. With V trimmed by 6 bases and J by 1 base, 9 bases remained unmatched. CDR3 size: 16 residues. In DNA form, the CDR3 reads TGTGCCAGCAGCCTATTCTGGACAGGATCCTACAATGAGCAGTTCTTC. This gives the protein CASSLFWTGSYNEQFF.

Only a few counts were recorded for this clonotype. The rearrangement joins TRBV6-5 to TRBJ1-1; 7 bases fit TRBD1. V lost 0 bases, J lost 6 bases, and 7 bases stayed unmatched. The germline CDR1 and CDR2 sequences are MNHEY and SVGAGI. The CDR3 is 15 residues long. CDR3 amino acids: CASSYSEGAEPEAFF. CDR3 coding DNA: TGTGCCAGCAGTTACTCGGAGGGGGCCGAGCCTGAAGCTTTCTTT.